Reported below is one TCR beta chain. Trimming took off 7 bases at V and 1 base at J, with 10 bases between the two ends. This CDR3 region has 13 residues. The germline V gene has CDR1 MNHEY and CDR2 SVGEGT. Methods used by the authors: Estimation of nucleated cell counts was performed using reference gene primer amplification. The assay was immunoSEQ multiplex PCR, and TCRdb's table has in-frame clones only and misses some. V and J calls and clone size are copied from that table; D and trimming were computed from the DNA. This sample yields 400,000 to 550,000 clones, of which roughly 90% are seen a single time; approximately 4.3% belongs to the top ten. The data were taken from a study of blood T cell repertoires in COVID-19. Study-level information: There were acute and convalescent COVID-19 samples, and they came from the United States, Italy and Spain. PBMCs, B-cell-depleted T cells, or T cells were the source of the cDNA or gDNA that made up the material.

Sequenced input: peripheral blood. The clonotype originates from a woman aged 25 to 39 with acute or convalescent COVID-19. The chain couples TRBV6-2 or TRBV6-3 to TRBJ1-1; no firm D call. This CDR3 reads CASNPKSNTEAFF. DNA for the CDR3: TGTGCCAGCAACCCCAAATCGAACACTGAAGCTTTCTTT.